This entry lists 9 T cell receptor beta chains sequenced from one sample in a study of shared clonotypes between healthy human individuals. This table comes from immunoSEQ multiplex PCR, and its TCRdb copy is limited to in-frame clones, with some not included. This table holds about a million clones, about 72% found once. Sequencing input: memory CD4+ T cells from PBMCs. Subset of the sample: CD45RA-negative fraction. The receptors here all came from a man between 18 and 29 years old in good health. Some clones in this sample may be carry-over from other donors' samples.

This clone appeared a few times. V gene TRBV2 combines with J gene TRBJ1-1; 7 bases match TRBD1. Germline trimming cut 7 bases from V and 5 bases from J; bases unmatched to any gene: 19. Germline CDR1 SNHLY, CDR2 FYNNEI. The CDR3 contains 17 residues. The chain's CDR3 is CASIRELDRSKGTEAFF. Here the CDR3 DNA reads TGTGCCAGCATTAGAGAATTGGACAGGAGCAAAGGAACTGAAGCTTTCTTT.

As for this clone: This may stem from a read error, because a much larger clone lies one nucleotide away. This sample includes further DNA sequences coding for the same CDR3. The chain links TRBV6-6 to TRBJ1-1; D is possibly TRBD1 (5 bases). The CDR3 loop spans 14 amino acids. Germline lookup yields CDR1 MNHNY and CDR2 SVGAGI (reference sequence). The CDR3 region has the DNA TGTGCCAGCATATCCTATCCGGAGGACACTGAGGCTTTCTTT. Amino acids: CASISYPEDTEAFF.

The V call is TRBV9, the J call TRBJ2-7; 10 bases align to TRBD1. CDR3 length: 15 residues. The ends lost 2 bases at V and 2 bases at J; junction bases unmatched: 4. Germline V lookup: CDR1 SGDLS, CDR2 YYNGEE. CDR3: CASSVRDRGPYEQYF. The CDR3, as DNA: TGTGCCAGCAGCGTCCGGGACAGGGGCCCCTACGAGCAGTACTTC.

The CDR3 protein is CSVLTGNTQYF. The CDR3 DNA is TGCAGCGTACTGACCGGGAATACGCAGTATTTT. The chain combines TRBV29-1 with TRBJ2-3; D is perhaps TRBD2 (5 bases). The V gene's germline CDR1 is SQVTM and CDR2 ANQGSEA. Trimming took 6 bases from V and 7 from J, leaving 11 bases between them. This CDR3 contains 11 residues.

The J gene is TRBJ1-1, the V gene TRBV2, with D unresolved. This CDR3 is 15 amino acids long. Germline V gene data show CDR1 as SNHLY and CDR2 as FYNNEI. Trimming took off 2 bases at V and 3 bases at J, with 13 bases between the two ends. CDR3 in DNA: TGTGCCAGCAGTGAATTATCGGGATACGACACTGAAGCTTTCTTT. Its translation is CASSELSGYDTEAFF.

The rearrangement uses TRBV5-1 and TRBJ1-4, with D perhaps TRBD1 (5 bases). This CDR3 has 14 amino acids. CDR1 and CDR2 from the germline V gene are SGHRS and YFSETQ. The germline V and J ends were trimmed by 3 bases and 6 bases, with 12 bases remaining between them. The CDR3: CASSSGRQDEKLFF. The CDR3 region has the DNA TGCGCCAGCAGCTCGGGGCGGCAGGATGAAAAACTGTTTTTT.

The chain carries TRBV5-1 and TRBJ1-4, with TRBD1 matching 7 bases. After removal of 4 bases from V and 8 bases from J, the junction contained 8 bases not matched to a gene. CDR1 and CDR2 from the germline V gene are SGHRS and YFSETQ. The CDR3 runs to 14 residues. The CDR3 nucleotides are TGCGCCAGCAGCGAGGGGGCCAGTGGAGAAAAACTGTTTTTT. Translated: CASSEGASGEKLFF.

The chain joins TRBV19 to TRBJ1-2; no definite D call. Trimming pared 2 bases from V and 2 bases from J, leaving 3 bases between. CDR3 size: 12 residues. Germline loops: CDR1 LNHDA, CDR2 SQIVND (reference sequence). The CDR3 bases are TGTGCCAGTAGTATAAGCAACTATGGCTACACCTTC. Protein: CASSISNYGYTF.

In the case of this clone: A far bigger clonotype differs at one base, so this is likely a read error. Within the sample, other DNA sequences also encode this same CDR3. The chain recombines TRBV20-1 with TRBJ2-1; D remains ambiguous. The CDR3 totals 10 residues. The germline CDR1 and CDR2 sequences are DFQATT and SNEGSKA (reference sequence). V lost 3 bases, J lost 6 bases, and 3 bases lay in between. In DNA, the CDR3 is TGCAGTGCTAGCTCCAATGAGCAGTTCTTC. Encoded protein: CSASSNEQFF.